This passage covers 32 T cell receptor beta chains from one sample sequenced in a study of blood T cell repertoires in COVID-19. Assay: immunoSEQ multiplex PCR; the TCRdb copy retains only in-frame clones and omits some. This sample has roughly 180,000 clones, with approximately 80% found just once. The source material was PBMCs or T cells enriched from blood (not recorded which). These TCRs come from a middle-aged man who had recovered from COVID-19.

The gene calls are TRBV29-1 and TRBJ1-2; 7 bases agree with TRBD1. V lost 4 bases and J lost 7; bases outside the gene matches: 6. CDR3 length equals 12 residues. Germline CDR1 SQVTM, CDR2 ANQGSEA. The CDR3 nucleotides are TGCAGCGTTGGACAGGGTTTGGGTGGCTACACCTTC. Amino acids: CSVGQGLGGYTF.

The V and J genes are TRBV3-1 (or the pseudogene TRBV3-2) and TRBJ1-1; the D gene is possibly TRBD1 (5 bases). Germline V lookup: CDR1 LGHDT, CDR2 YNNKEL (reference sequence). This CDR3 is built from 13 residues. Trimming pared 0 bases from V and 6 bases from J, leaving 8 bases between. CDR3 sequence (DNA): TGTGCCAGCAGCCAAGATGGGGGGGCTGAAGCTTTCTTT. Its protein product is CASSQDGGAEAFF.

The chain couples TRBV2 to TRBJ1-1; D is possibly TRBD1 (6 bases). The CDR3 consists of 14 residues. The V and J ends lost 2 bases and 8 bases respectively, with 15 bases between them. Germline lookup yields CDR1 SNHLY and CDR2 FYNNEI. In DNA, the CDR3 is TGTGCCAGCAGTGAACAGGGGCCCTCCCCCGAAGCTTTCTTT. It translates to CASSEQGPSPEAFF.

This sequence joins TRBV2 and TRBJ2-2; 8 positions agree with TRBD1. The V gene end was trimmed by 2 bases and the J gene end by 3 bases; junction bases not matched to a gene: 8. The CDR3 loop spans 17 amino acids. Looked up from germline, CDR1 is SNHLY and CDR2 is FYNNEI. CDR3 sequence: CASSESRTGRYTGELFF. CDR3 DNA: TGTGCCAGCAGTGAATCTAGGACAGGGAGGTACACCGGGGAGCTGTTTTTT.

This chain uses TRBV28 with TRBJ1-6; TRBD1 matches at 7 bases. Germline loops: CDR1 MDHEN, CDR2 SYDVKM. V gave up 8 bases and J gave up 7 bases; unmatched junction bases: 14. The CDR3 has 16 amino acids. CDR3 protein: CASGSPIQGSNSPLHF. The DNA for the CDR3 is TGTGCCAGCGGCTCCCCAATACAGGGGTCAAATTCACCCCTCCACTTT.

The gene calls are TRBV2 and TRBJ2-2, with a weak D call TRBD2 (6 bases). CDR3 length equals 17 residues. Trimming removed 9 bases at V and 4 bases at J, with 24 bases between. Germline CDR1 reads SNHLY; CDR2 reads FYNNEI. The CDR3 spells CASTPTGTGPSTGELFF. The DNA of the CDR3 is TGTGCCAGTACCCCGACCGGGACTGGACCGAGCACCGGGGAGCTGTTTTTT.

Concerning this clone: The germline gene is not matched at one end of the junction; a read error may be the cause. The chain uses TRBV6-5 and TRBJ1-2; TRBD1 agrees at 7 bases. The CDR3 totals 15 residues. CDR1 is MNHEY, CDR2 SVGAGI, per germline. CDR3 in DNA: TGTGCCAGCAGTGACTCGACAGGGAATGACTATGGCTACACCTTC. Its protein is CASSDSTGNDYGYTF.

In its sample, this clone was seen once. The genes are TRBV3-1 (or the pseudogene TRBV3-2) and TRBJ1-6, with TRBD1 identical over 7 bases. Germline V gives CDR1 LGHDT, CDR2 YNNKEL (reference sequence). Losses at the gene ends were 0 bases for V and 7 bases for J; bases not matched to a gene: 9. The CDR3 totals 17 residues. The CDR3 nucleotides are TGTGCCAGCAGCCAAGATCTGGGGACAGCAGACAATTCACCCCTCCACTTT. Translated, it gives CASSQDLGTADNSPLHF.

The chain joins TRBV3-1 (or the pseudogene TRBV3-2) to TRBJ2-1; TRBD1 agrees at 10 bases. The CDR3 is 16 residues long. Germline loops: CDR1 LGHDT, CDR2 YNNKEL (reference sequence). The V segment lost 4 bases and the J segment 2 bases; nucleotides outside the gene matches: 5. The CDR3 DNA follows: TGTGCCAGCAGCCCCGGGACAGGGGTTACCTACAATGAGCAGTTCTTC. It specifies CASSPGTGVTYNEQFF.

The chain recombines TRBV3-1 (or the pseudogene TRBV3-2) with TRBJ2-3, with 11 positions matching TRBD2. The CDR3 is made up of 18 amino acids. J gave up 3 bases and V 2 bases, and 10 bases lay outside the gene matches. From germline, CDR1 is LGHDT and CDR2 YNNKEL (reference sequence). The CDR3 DNA reads TGTGCCAGCAGCCAAATAGACCCTAGCGGGAGGATTACAGATACGCAGTATTTT. Its protein is CASSQIDPSGRITDTQYF.

The chain carries TRBV6-6 and TRBJ1-2, with a tentative D call TRBD1 (6 bases). The V gene lost 5 bases and the J gene lost 8 bases, with 27 bases spanning the gap. CDR3 length equals 17 residues. The germline V gene has CDR1 MNHNY and CDR2 SVGAGI (reference sequence). Written as DNA, the CDR3 is TGTGCCAGCAGTCCCCCAGGCGGGGGCTATTCCCTATCCGGCTACACCTTC. Protein sequence: CASSPPGGGYSLSGYTF.

The chain employs TRBV5-6 and TRBJ2-3; possible D gene TRBD1, 6 bases. This CDR3 has 16 amino acids. CDR1 SGHDT and CDR2 YYEEEE come from the germline V gene. V lost 4 bases, J lost 3 bases, and 18 bases lay in between. CDR3 residues: CASSGYRASGTDTQYF. The CDR3 DNA reads as TGTGCCAGCAGCGGGTACAGGGCATCTGGGACAGATACGCAGTATTTT. Full variable domain (missing parts from reference TRBV5-6 and TRBJ2-3): DAGVTQSPTHLIKTRGQQVTLRCSPKSGHDTVSWYQQALGQGPQFIFQYYEEEERQRGNFPDRFSGHQFPNYSSELNVNALLLGDSALYLCASSGYRASGTDTQYFGPGTRLTVL.

The chain carries TRBV27 and TRBJ2-4; perhaps TRBD2 as D (6 bases). The CDR3 is made up of 19 amino acids. Germline CDR1 is MNHEY and CDR2 is SMNVEV (reference sequence). Trimming shortened V by 5 bases and J by 3 bases, and 26 bases separated the two germline ends. The CDR3: CASSHSGTRGSMGKNIQYF. The CDR3 coding sequence is TGTGCCAGCAGTCACTCCGGGACTCGAGGGAGTATGGGCAAAAACATTCAGTACTTC.

This clone has only one observation. The V call is TRBV15, the J call TRBJ1-4; TRBD1 is a possible D gene (6 bases). CDR3 size: 14 residues. V was shortened by 7 bases and J by 2 bases, with 11 bases between the two germline ends. Germline CDR1 is LNHNV and CDR2 is YYDKDF (reference sequence). For the CDR3, the DNA is TGTGCCACCACCAGGGGAGGTACTAATGAAAAACTGTTTTTT. Encoded protein: CATTRGGTNEKLFF.

The chain is built from TRBV6-4 and TRBJ2-7, with 14 bases fitting TRBD2. From germline, CDR1 is MRHNA and CDR2 SNTAGT. This CDR3 spans 14 amino acids. V shed 6 bases, J shed 4 bases, and the junction held 2 bases outside the gene matches. CDR3 bases: TGTGCCAGCAGCCGACTAGCGGGAGGGTACGAGCAGTACTTC. Residues: CASSRLAGGYEQYF.

The chain combines TRBV6-5 with TRBJ1-1; D is unresolved. The CDR3 is 13 residues long. Trimming took 4 bases from V and 0 from J, leaving 6 bases between them. Per germline, CDR1 MNHEY and CDR2 SVGAGI. CDR3 coding DNA: TGTGCCAGCAGTTCGGTGTTGAACACTGAAGCTTTCTTT. It specifies CASSSVLNTEAFF.

The chain combines TRBV19 with TRBJ1-3; D is unclear. V dropped 7 bases and J dropped 3 bases, with 10 bases sitting between them. The CDR3 covers 13 residues. CDR1 is LNHDA and CDR2 is SQIVND in the germline V gene (reference sequence). As DNA, the CDR3 is TGTGCCAGTATGGTGGGCAGTGGAAACACCATATATTTT. It yields the protein CASMVGSGNTIYF.

The rearrangement links TRBV19 to TRBJ2-1, with TRBD2 identical over 8 bases. Unmatched junction bases numbered 9, after V lost 6 bases and J lost 2 bases. Germline values: CDR1 LNHDA, CDR2 SQIVND (reference sequence). The CDR3 spans 16 residues. CDR3 in DNA: TGTGCCAGTAGGGGGGGACTAGGGGTAACCTACAATGAGCAGTTCTTC. It translates to CASRGGLGVTYNEQFF.

The chain uses TRBV7-2 and TRBJ2-7; D is possibly TRBD1 (5 bases). Trimming took off 3 bases at V and 2 bases at J, with 14 bases between the two ends. From germline, CDR1 is SGHTA and CDR2 FQGNSA. This CDR3 spans 15 amino acids. The CDR3, as DNA: TGTGCCAGCAGCTTTGACAGTCTAGACCCCTACGAGCAGTACTTC. Protein sequence: CASSFDSLDPYEQYF.

The V and J genes are TRBV27 and TRBJ2-1; TRBD2 aligns across 8 bases. CDR1 and CDR2 (germline): MNHEY, SMNVEV (reference sequence). This CDR3 region has 19 residues. The junction had 14 bases not matched to a gene; V was cut back by 2 bases and J by 2 bases. This chain's CDR3 is CASSLDPLGRGGAYNEQFF. In DNA form, the CDR3 reads TGTGCCAGCAGTTTAGACCCTCTCGGGAGGGGGGGAGCCTACAATGAGCAGTTCTTC.

This clone was found once. The J gene is TRBJ2-7, the V gene TRBV4-1; TRBD2 matches 9 bases. CDR1 and CDR2 (germline): MGHRA, YSYEKL. V lost 2 bases and J lost 2; bases outside the gene matches: 13. The CDR3 contains 18 residues. In DNA, the CDR3 is TGCGCCAGCAGCCAAAGGGTCTCGGCGGGAGGGGGGGCCTACGAGCAGTACTTC. Its translation is CASSQRVSAGGGAYEQYF.

The chain employs TRBV2 and TRBJ2-3; a weak D match, TRBD2 (5 bases). Germline V gene lookup returns CDR1 SNHLY and CDR2 FYNNEI. The CDR3 contains 15 residues. Deletions cut 6 bases from V and 2 bases from J, with 15 bases between. The CDR3 loop reads CASRKSLAATDTQYF. DNA for the CDR3: TGTGCCAGCAGAAAGAGTCTAGCCGCCACAGATACGCAGTATTTT.

This clone was seen more than once but under ten times. The chain combines TRBV19 with TRBJ1-4, with 8 bases matching TRBD1. CDR3 length: 18 residues. Looked up from germline, CDR1 is LNHDA and CDR2 is SQIVND (reference sequence). J lost 0 bases, V lost 5 bases, and 11 bases had no gene match. CDR3 DNA: TGTGCCAGTAGTTCTCCTTCCAGGGGGCGTGCAACTAATGAAAAACTGTTTTTT. Protein product: CASSSPSRGRATNEKLFF.

This clone was detected only once. The chain joins TRBV30 to TRBJ2-5; TRBD2 aligns across 9 bases. J was trimmed by 0 bases and V by 5 bases; bases with no gene match: 4. CDR1 and CDR2 from the germline V gene are GTSNPN and SVGIG (reference sequence). The CDR3 runs to 14 residues. The CDR3 loop is CAWGRLADQETQYF. CDR3 nucleotides: TGTGCCTGGGGAAGACTAGCGGACCAAGAGACCCAGTACTTC.

The chain carries TRBV27 and TRBJ1-1; 7 nucleotides match TRBD1. The trim removed 7 bases at V and 4 bases at J, leaving 6 bases unmatched. CDR3 length: 13 amino acids. Germline-derived CDR1 and CDR2 are MNHEY and SMNVEV (reference sequence). DNA of the CDR3: TGTGCCAGCACCCTTAAGGGGGCCACTGAAGCTTTCTTT. It codes for CASTLKGATEAFF.

This sequence joins TRBV19 and TRBJ2-7, with 7 bases identical to TRBD1. Per the germline V gene, CDR1 is LNHDA and CDR2 is SQIVND (reference sequence). V lost 6 bases and J lost 7; bases outside the gene matches: 9. The CDR3 runs to 13 residues. The DNA of the CDR3 is TGTGCCAGTAGGCCAGGGGGACCGGGAGAGCAGTACTTC. Its translation: CASRPGGPGEQYF.

This clone was counted between two and nine times. The genes are TRBV29-1 and TRBJ1-5; 10 nucleotides agree with TRBD1. Germline V CDR1 and CDR2: SQVTM, ANQGSEA. The CDR3 totals 14 residues. V shed 6 bases and J 4 bases; nucleotides not matched to a gene: 6. The CDR3 protein is CSVTDRGKNQPQHF. The DNA of the CDR3 is TGCAGCGTAACGGACAGGGGGAAGAATCAGCCCCAGCATTTT.

The rearrangement links TRBV10-3 to TRBJ2-7; D may be TRBD1 (5 bases). The V gene lost 3 bases and the J gene lost 3 bases, with 18 bases spanning the gap. The germline V gene encodes CDR1 ENHRY and CDR2 SYGVKD. This CDR3 comprises 16 residues. Here the CDR3 reads CAISDAGQGFGYEQYF. The DNA for the CDR3 is TGTGCCATCAGTGATGCAGGCCAGGGATTTGGCTACGAGCAGTACTTC.

The chain joins TRBV5-3 to TRBJ1-2; no clear D gene. TRBV5-3 is identified as an open reading frame with a role that is uncertain. Trimming pared 4 bases from V and 5 bases from J, leaving 21 bases between. The CDR3 has 16 amino acids. CDR3 amino acids: CARSPQRPGGCYGYTF. The CDR3 DNA follows: TGTGCCAGAAGCCCTCAGCGGCCTGGCGGATGTTATGGCTACACCTTC.

The rearrangement uses TRBV28 and TRBJ2-1; 8 bases match TRBD2. Trimming cost V 3 bases and J 10 bases; bases outside gene matches: 23. The CDR3 length is 19 residues. Germline loops: CDR1 MDHEN, CDR2 SYDVKM. The CDR3 sequence is CASSFPGTRGGGNPLEQFF. CDR3 nucleotide sequence: TGTGCCAGCAGTTTCCCGGGAACGAGGGGCGGGGGGAATCCGCTGGAGCAGTTCTTC. The entire variable domain, with the rest obtained from reference TRBV28 and TRBJ2-1, is as follows: DVKVTQSSRYLVKRTGEKVFLECVQDMDHENMFWYRQDPGLGLRLIYFSYDVKMKEKGDIPEGYSVSREKKERFSLILESASTNQTSMYLCASSFPGTRGGGNPLEQFFGPGTRLTVL.

The V and J genes are TRBV7-8 and TRBJ2-5, with TRBD2 matching 8 bases. From germline, CDR1 is SGHVS and CDR2 FQNEAQ. The CDR3 has 15 residues. J lost 6 bases, V lost 5 bases, and 11 bases had no gene match. The CDR3 bases are TGTGCCAGCAGCCTACAACGGACTAGCCTTCAGACCCAGTACTTC. As protein: CASSLQRTSLQTQYF.

V and J are TRBV7-2 and TRBJ2-1; D ambiguous. The CDR3 totals 12 residues. Per germline, CDR1 SGHTA and CDR2 FQGNSA. Trimming took off 3 bases at V and 7 bases at J, with 7 bases between the two ends. The CDR3 nucleotides are TGTGCCAGCAGCTTGATAACTAATGAGCAGTTCTTC. Translating it yields CASSLITNEQFF.